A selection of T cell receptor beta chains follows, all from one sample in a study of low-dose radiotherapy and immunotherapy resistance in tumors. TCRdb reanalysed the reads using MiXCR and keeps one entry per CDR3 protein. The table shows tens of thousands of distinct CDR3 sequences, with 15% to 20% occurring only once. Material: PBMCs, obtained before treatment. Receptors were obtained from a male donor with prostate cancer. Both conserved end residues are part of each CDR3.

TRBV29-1 CSVEPPGQGASRGYTF
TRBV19 CASSLLAGSTDTQYF
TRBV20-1 CSARGVSDNTDTQYF
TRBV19 CASSIDLRSGGKRETQYF
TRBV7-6 CASSLRRRGETQYF
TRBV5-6 CASSLAGGFGQPQHF
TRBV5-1 CASSLDWDYGYTF
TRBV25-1 CASSEQGEYEQYF
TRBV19 CASRRPDLAGYTF
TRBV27 CASRTGPKETQYF
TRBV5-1 CASSNRDGGNTIYF
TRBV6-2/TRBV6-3 CASRTIGTSGGVGEQFF
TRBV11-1 CASTPKDSPEAFF
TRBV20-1 CSARGGFDTLRGYSNQPQHF
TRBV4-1 CASSHPFGDRASRGYTF
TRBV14 CASSQDPARYQQYF
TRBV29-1 CSVLVRGTTDTQYF
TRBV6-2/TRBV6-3 CASRGTSGGAEETQYF
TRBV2 CASKLSGGLLETQYF
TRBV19 CASSQRLIRGDYEQYF
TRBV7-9 CASSLSVLRDGIQETQYF
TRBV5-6 CASSGGGGTQYF
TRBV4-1 CASSQERPRYSPLHF
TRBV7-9 CASSPVLLGDTQYF
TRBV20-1 CSPSPEMSEAFF
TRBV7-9 CASSLAGHTEAFF
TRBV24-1 CATSEGNPQEQFF
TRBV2 CASSETGGNQPQHF
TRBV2 CASSNGASLYGYTF
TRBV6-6 CASSAQAVETQYF
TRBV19 CASSIRHNQGYWNYNEQFF
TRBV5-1 CASSSSGGASTDTQYF
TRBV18 CASSPRTGSGAEAFF
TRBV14 CASSRAGFYGYTF
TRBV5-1 CASRSGGTYEQYF
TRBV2 CASSAQPSTDTQYF
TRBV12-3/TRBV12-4 CASSFPRGTQYF
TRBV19 CASGRGSYGYTF
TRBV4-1 CASSQETRQVYEQYF
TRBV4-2 CASSQGNGIWQYF
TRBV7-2 CASSFRVYYEQYF
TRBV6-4 CASSHRTDHIRTEAFF
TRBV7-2 CASSLDRQGGLTF
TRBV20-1 CSAGGPDTDTQYF
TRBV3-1 CASSPSASETQYF
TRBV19 CATNRDRGVNQPQHF
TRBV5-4 CASSLMTTGGPGTQYF
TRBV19 CASRVSGLNTEAFF
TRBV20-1 CSAASESRVNQPQHF
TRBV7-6 CASSLVMGPWNEQFF
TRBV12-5 CASGTTGVGEQYF
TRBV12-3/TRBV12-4 CASSRDGVEFGYTF
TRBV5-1 CASSFPRGRGSTNTQYF
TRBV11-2 CASSLGDVTTNEKLFF